This T cell receptor (beta chain) comes out of a study of blood T cells in healthy people across ages (dated by TCRdb to 2015 to 2017). In the study overall: In model experiments, template switching captured roughly one uniquely barcoded TCR beta cDNA molecule for every two T cells. Donors were grouped into four age groups: young (average 16 years), middle-aged (39), aged (roughly 67) and long-lived (approximately 75). The study analyzed two additional independent replicas of 1 million unique cDNA reads from the same blood draw for two donors, one aged 18 to 30 and one aged 80 or older. To avoid experimental bias, donors of different ages were spread randomly across the sequencing lanes. Age-related changes in TCR beta repertoire diversity were measured in the study by deep sequencing normalized with unique cDNA molecular identifiers.

Library creation used 5' RACE. A second roughly 7 to 11 cycle PCR used a sample-barcoded 5' primer and a J-beta primer mix. A template-switch 5' adaptor carrying 12 random nucleotides introduced a unique molecular identifier onto each TCR beta cDNA molecule. At least 3 million CDR3-containing paired-end reads were obtained from each sample. First-strand cDNA was synthesized from all RNA with the Mint cDNA synthesis kit, primed by a TRBC-specific oligonucleotide. Following uracil-DNA glycosylase treatment, all cDNA underwent a first 18-cycle PCR with the universal primers M1SS and BC2_uni_R. The published analysis was carried out like this. For normalization, 1 million high-quality reads, each with a distinct molecular identifier, were randomly selected from each sample. Reads sharing molecular identifiers were discarded rather than binned into consensus sequences. MiTCR, with a Q25 quality threshold and the strictest error-elimination algorithm, was used for CDR3 identification, clonotype clustering and error correction. A nonparametric unseen species model using Euler transformation provided a lower-bound estimate of total TCR beta diversity. TCRdb redid the processing of the public reads, applying fastp at Q25 and MiXCR, and retained in-frame beta chains. A single entry per CDR3 protein holds the most common genes and DNA from its merged rows. The V and J calls come from TCRdb's annotation, not from the publication. The sample yields 1.5 million to 2 million distinct CDR3 sequences; approximately 40% were counted once. The ten largest clones represent 23% of the sample.

This clonotype was counted only a few times. The target of this receptor is not known. Just one base apart from a much larger clone, this may be a read error. Deletion took 2 bases off V and 7 bases off J, with a span of 10 bases between the germline ends. From a lookup of the germline V gene, CDR1 and CDR2 are SGHDT and YYEEEE. The CDR3 contains 13 residues, cysteine and phenylalanine counted. The read is trimmed to its CDR3 DNA, 39 bases read in frame from base 1. Systemically healthy Caucasian individuals from Russia, 35 to 50 in total and aged about 6 to 95 years, were included as donors. Roughly 9.5 milliliters of peripheral blood were drawn from each donor into EDTA-treated Vacutainer tubes. Ficoll-Paque density-gradient centrifugation was used to isolate PBMCs, with at least 6 million obtained per sample. Trizol reagent was used to extract total RNA from the PBMCs, yielding at least 6 micrograms per sample. The percentages of naive CD45RAhigh/CD27high T cells were determined by flow cytometry on a PBMC aliquot from every donor.

Summary of the overall study and its limitations: Compared with the aged group, the long-lived group had more naive CD4+ T cells, fewer expanded clones and increased TCR diversity, a pattern suggesting age selection. Since profiling was done on bulk unsorted PBMCs, naive and antigen-experienced compartments could not be conclusively compared. Observed TCR beta diversity correlated strongly with the percentage of naive T cells measured by flow cytometry. As age increased, observed TCR beta diversity per million T cells dropped in a roughly linear way, and a significant reduction was already evident by age about 40. Estimates of total diversity based on one million sequenced T cells were considered lower bounds and underestimates. Because donor CMV infection status was unknown, age-related changes in expanded clonotypes were potentially confounded.

The TCR originated in a human donor in good health. The sequenced material came from blood. The chain is made from TRBV5-6 and TRBJ1-5; there is no confident call for the D gene. The nucleotide sequence reads as follows: TGTGCCAGCAGCTTCGGCTCCGACCAGCCCCAGCATTTT. Its protein product is CASSFGSDQPQHF.